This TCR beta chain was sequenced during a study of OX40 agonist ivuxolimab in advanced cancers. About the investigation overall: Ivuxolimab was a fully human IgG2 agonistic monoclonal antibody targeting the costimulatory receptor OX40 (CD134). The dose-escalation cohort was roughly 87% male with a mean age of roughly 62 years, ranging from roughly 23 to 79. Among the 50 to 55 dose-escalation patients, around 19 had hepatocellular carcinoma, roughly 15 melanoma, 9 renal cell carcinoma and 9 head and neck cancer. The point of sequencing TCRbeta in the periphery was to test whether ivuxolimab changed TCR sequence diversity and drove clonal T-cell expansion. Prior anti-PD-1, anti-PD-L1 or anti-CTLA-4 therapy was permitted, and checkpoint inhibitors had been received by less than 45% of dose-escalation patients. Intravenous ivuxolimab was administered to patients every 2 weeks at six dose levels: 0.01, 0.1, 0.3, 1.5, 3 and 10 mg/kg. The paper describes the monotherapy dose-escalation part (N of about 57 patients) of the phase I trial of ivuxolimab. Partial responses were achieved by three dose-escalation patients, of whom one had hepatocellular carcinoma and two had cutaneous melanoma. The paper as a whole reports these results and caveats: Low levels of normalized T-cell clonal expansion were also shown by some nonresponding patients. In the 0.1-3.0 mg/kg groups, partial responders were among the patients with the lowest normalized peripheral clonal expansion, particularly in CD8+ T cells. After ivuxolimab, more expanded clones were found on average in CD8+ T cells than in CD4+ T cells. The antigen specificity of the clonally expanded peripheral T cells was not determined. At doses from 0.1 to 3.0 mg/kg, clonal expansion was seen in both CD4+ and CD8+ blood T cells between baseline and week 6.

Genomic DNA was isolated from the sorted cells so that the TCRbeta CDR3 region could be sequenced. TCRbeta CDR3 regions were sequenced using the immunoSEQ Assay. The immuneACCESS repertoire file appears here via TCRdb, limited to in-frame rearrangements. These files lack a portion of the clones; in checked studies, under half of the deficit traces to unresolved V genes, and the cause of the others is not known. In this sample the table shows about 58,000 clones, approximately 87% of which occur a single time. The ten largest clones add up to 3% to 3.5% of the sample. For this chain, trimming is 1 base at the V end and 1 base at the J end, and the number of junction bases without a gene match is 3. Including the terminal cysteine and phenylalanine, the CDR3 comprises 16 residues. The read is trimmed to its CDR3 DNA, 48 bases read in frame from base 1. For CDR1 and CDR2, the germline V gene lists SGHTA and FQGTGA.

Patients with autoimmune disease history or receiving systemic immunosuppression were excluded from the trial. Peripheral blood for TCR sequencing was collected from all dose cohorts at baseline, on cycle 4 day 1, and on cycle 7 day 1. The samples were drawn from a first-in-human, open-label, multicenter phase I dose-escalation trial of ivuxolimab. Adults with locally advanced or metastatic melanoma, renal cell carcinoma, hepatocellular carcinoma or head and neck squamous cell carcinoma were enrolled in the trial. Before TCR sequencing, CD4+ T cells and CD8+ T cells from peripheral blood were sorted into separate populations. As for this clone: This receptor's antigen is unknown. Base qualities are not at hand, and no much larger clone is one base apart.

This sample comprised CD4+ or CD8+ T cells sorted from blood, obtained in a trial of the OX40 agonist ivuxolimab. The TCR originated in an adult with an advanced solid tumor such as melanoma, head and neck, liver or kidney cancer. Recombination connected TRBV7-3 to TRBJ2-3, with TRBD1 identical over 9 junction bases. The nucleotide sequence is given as TGTGCCAGCAGCTTAAGCCGGGACAGGGGCACAGATACGCAGTATTTT. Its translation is CASSLSRDRGTDTQYF.